The 8 T cell receptor beta chains below all came from one sample that was sequenced in a study of response to subunit inactivated influenza vaccine. TCRdb reprocessed the RT-PCR reads with MiXCR, giving one entry per CDR3 protein. The table includes hundreds of thousands of distinct CDR3 sequences, 15% to 18% detected once. Sample: PBMCs from blood, taken 11 to 12 days after vaccination. These receptors were collected from a man over 45 who received an inactivated influenza vaccine.

This clonotype appeared a few times. This chain uses TRBV20-1 with TRBJ2-5; D gene unclear. V gave up 0 bases and J gave up 2 bases, with 10 bases separating them. Germline V CDR1 and CDR2: DFQATT, SNEGSKA (reference sequence). The CDR3 covers 14 residues. The CDR3 sequence: CSARDLQSQETQYF. The CDR3 DNA reads TGCAGTGCTAGAGATTTACAATCTCAAGAGACCCAGTACTTC.

The rearrangement links TRBV6-5 to TRBJ1-5, with D unresolved. V lost 2 bases and J lost 5, with 10 bases in between. Germline V gene sequence: CDR1 MNHEY, CDR2 SVGAGI. CDR3 length equals 14 residues. The CDR3 sequence: CASSYTARYQPQHF. CDR3 DNA: TGTGCCAGCAGTTACACGGCACGTTATCAGCCCCAGCATTTT.

This clonotype was recorded a few times. V is TRBV27 and J is TRBJ2-3; possible D gene TRBD2, 5 bases. The CDR3 totals 13 residues. The V end was cut by 8 bases, the J end by 1 base, with 10 bases between. Per germline, CDR1 MNHEY and CDR2 SMNVEV (reference sequence). For the CDR3, the DNA is TGTGCCAGCGGACTCCCCGGCACAGATACGCAGTATTTT. This sequence encodes CASGLPGTDTQYF.

This clonotype was seen more than once but under ten times. The chain has TRBV5-4 and TRBJ2-2; D not resolved. CDR1 SGHNT and CDR2 YYREEE come from the germline V gene (reference sequence). V gave up 4 bases and J gave up 4 bases, with 14 bases separating them. This CDR3 spans 15 amino acids. CDR3 in amino acids: CASSSPSSSTGELFF. CDR3 DNA sequence: TGTGCCAGCAGCAGCCCCTCGTCTAGCACCGGGGAGCTGTTTTTT.

This chain joins TRBV3-1 and TRBJ1-1; D unclear. The V gene's germline CDR1 is LGHDT and CDR2 YNNKEL (reference sequence). CDR3 length: 14 residues. V dropped 7 bases and J dropped 1 base, with 13 bases sitting between them. CDR3 nucleotides: TGTGCCAGCACCCTGGGGATGACGAACACTGAAGCTTTCTTT. Translated, it gives CASTLGMTNTEAFF.

The V and J genes are TRBV12-3 or TRBV12-4 and TRBJ1-1; D might be TRBD1 (6 bases). Trimming removed 6 bases at V and 3 bases at J, with 14 bases between. The CDR3 loop spans 14 amino acids. This chain's CDR3 is CASRQRDMDTEAFF. The DNA of the CDR3 is TGTGCCAGCAGGCAAAGGGACATGGACACTGAAGCTTTCTTT.

This clonotype was recorded at least ten times. The chain has TRBV29-1 and TRBJ2-3; D is ambiguous. The germline V and J ends were trimmed by 4 bases and 3 bases, with 8 bases remaining between them. CDR1 SQVTM and CDR2 ANQGSEA come from the germline V gene. The CDR3 has 12 amino acids. The DNA for the CDR3 is TGCAGCGTTGCTGTCTCAACAGATACGCAGTATTTT. Translating it yields CSVAVSTDTQYF.

In the case of this clonotype: A much more abundant neighbour one base away suggests this may be a read error. V gene TRBV20-1 combines with J gene TRBJ2-5, with D possibly matching TRBD1 (5 bases). The CDR3 has 12 amino acids. Trimming removed 6 bases from V and 5 bases from J, with 13 bases in between. CDR1 DFQATT and CDR2 SNEGSKA come from the germline V gene (reference sequence). CDR3 amino acids: CSAIHRFETQYF. The CDR3 DNA is TGCAGTGCGATACACAGGTTCGAGACCCAGTACTTC.